This T cell receptor (beta chain) was sequenced for a study of response to subunit inactivated influenza vaccine. Study-wide points: The authors put forward the suggestion that each seasonal influenza vaccination may bring in only a limited number of new T cells.

MiXCR, run by TCRdb on the RT-PCR reads, gives a single entry per CDR3 protein. The sample has 150,000 to 200,000 distinct CDR3 sequences; approximately 11% are singletons. For this clonotype: What it recognizes is unknown.

The V end lost 5 bases, the J end lost 0 bases, and 17 bases lay between the germline ends. The CDR3 covers 17 residues. CDR1 is SGHAT, CDR2 FQNNGV, per germline. This TCR derives from a man aged 45 to 65 who received an inactivated influenza vaccine. The material was non-naive T cells sorted from PBMCs, obtained more than 35 days after vaccination. The chain combines TRBV11-2 with TRBJ2-1; TRBD1 might be the D (6 bases). The CDR3 coding sequence is TGTGCCAGCAGCACAGGGAGACAGGCAAGCTCCTACAATGAGCAGTTCTTC. This sequence encodes CASSTGRQASSYNEQFF.